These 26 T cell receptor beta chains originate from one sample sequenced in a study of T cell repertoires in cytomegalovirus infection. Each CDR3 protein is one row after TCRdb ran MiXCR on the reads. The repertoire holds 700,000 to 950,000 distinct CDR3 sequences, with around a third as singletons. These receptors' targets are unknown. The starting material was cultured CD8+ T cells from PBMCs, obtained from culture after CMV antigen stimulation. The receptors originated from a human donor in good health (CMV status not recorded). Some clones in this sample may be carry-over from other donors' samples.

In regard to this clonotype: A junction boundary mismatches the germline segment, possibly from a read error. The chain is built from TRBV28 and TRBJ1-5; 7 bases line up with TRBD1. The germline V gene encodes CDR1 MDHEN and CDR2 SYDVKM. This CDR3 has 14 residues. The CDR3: CANSSPDRSRPQHF. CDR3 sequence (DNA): TGTGCCAACAGTTCTCCGGACAGGTCGCGGCCCCAGCATTTT.

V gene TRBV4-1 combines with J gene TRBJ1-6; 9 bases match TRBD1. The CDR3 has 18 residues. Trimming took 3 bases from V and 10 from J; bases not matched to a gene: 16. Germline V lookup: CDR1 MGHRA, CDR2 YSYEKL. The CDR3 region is CASSQRSVPGQGFSPLHF. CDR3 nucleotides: TGCGCCAGCAGCCAGAGGTCCGTACCGGGACAGGGATTCTCACCCCTCCACTTT.

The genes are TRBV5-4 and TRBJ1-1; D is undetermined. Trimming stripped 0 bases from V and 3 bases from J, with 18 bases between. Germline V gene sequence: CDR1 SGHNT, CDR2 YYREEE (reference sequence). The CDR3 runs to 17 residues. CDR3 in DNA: TGTGCCAGCAGCTTGGCCAAGTTAAGCTTTGGGGACACTGAAGCTTTCTTT. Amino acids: CASSLAKLSFGDTEAFF.

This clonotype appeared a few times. The CDR3 is CSARSSGPFPQLSNQPQHF. The CDR3 DNA sequence: TGCAGTGCTAGGAGTTCTGGGCCCTTTCCCCAACTTAGCAATCAGCCCCAGCATTTT. The V gene is TRBV20-1, the J gene TRBJ1-5, with D hard to call. The V end lost 3 bases, the J end lost 0 bases, and 24 bases lay between the germline ends. Per the germline V gene, CDR1 is DFQATT and CDR2 is SNEGSKA (reference sequence). This CDR3 is built from 19 residues.

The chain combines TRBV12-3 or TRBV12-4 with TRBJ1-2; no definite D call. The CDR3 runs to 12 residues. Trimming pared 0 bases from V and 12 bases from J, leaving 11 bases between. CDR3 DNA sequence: TGTGCCAGCAGTTTAGCGCTGACCCTGGACACCTTC. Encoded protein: CASSLALTLDTF.

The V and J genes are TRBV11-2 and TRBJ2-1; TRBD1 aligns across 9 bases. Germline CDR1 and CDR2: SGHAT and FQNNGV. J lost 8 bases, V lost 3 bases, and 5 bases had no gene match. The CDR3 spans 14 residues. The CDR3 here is CASSFGTGGYEQFF. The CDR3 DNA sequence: TGTGCCAGCAGCTTCGGAACAGGGGGCTATGAGCAGTTCTTC.

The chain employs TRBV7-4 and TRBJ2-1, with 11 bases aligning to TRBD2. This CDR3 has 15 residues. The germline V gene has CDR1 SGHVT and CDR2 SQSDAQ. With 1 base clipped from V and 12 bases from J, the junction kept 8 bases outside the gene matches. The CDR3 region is CASSLGLAGGPRQFF. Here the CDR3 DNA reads TGTGCCAGCAGCTTAGGGCTAGCGGGGGGTCCCAGGCAGTTCTTC. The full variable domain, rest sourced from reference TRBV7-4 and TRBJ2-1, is GAGVSQSPRYKVAKRGRDVALRCDSISGHVTLYWYRQTLGQGSEVLTYSQSDAQRDKSGRPSGRFSAERPERSVSTLKIQRTEQGDSAVYLCASSLGLAGGPRQFFGPGTRLTVL.

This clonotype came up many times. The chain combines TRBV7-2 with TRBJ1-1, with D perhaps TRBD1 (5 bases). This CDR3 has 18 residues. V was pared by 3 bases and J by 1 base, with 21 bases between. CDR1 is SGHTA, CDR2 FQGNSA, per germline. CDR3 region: CASSFSRQDGGTNTEAFF. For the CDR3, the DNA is TGTGCCAGCAGCTTTTCGCGGCAGGACGGCGGGACGAACACTGAAGCTTTCTTT. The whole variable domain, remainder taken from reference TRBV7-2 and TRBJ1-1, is GAGVSQSPSNKVTEKGKDVELRCDPISGHTALYWYRQSLGQGLEFLIYFQGNSAPDKSGLPSDRFSAERTGGSVSTLTIQRTQQEDSAVYLCASSFSRQDGGTNTEAFFGQGTRLTVV.

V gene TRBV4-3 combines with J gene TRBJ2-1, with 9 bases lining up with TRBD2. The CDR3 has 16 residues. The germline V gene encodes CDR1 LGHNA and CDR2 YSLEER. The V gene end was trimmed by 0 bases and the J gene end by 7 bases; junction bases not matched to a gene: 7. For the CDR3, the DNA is TGCGCCAGCAGCCAAGATACGGCGGGGGGGGGGAATGAGCAGTTCTTC. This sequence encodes CASSQDTAGGGNEQFF.

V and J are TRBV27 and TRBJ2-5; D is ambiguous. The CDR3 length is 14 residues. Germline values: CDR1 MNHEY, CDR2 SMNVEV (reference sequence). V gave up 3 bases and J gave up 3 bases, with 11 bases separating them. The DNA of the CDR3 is TGTGCCAGCAGTTTTGGTGGGGTTAAAGAGACCCAGTACTTC. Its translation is CASSFGGVKETQYF.

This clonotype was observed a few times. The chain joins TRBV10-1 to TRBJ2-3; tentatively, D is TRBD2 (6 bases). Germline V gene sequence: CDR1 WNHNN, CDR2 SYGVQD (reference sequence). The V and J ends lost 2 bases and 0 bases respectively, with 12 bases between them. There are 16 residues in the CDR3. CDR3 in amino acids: CASSEMAGLSTDTQYF. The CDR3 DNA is TGCGCCAGCAGTGAGATGGCGGGACTGAGCACAGATACGCAGTATTTT.

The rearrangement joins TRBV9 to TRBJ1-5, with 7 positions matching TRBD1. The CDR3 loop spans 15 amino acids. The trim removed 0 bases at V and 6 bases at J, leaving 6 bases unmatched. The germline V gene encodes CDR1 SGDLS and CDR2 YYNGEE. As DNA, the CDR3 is TGTGCCAGCAGCGTAGGGGGGGGACAGACTCAGCCCCAGCATTTT. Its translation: CASSVGGGQTQPQHF.

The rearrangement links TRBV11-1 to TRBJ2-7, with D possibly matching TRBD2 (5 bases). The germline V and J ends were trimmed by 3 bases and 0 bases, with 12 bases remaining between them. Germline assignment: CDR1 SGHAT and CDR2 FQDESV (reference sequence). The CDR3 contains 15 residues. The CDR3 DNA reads TGTGCCAGCAGCTTTTTCCCGGGGAACTCCTACGAGCAGTACTTC. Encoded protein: CASSFFPGNSYEQYF.

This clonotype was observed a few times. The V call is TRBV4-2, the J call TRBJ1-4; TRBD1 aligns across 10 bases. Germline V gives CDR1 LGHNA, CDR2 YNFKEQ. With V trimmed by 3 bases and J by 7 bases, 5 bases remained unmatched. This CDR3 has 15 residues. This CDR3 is CASSQWDRGSEKLFF. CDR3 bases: TGTGCCAGCAGCCAGTGGGACAGGGGTAGTGAAAAACTGTTTTTT.

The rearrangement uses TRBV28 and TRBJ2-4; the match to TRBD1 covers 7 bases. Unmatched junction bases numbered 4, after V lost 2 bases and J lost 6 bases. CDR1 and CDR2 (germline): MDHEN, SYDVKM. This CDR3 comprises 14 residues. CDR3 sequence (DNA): TGTGCCAGCAGTTTACGCAGGGACAGAAACATTCAGTACTTC. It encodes CASSLRRDRNIQYF.

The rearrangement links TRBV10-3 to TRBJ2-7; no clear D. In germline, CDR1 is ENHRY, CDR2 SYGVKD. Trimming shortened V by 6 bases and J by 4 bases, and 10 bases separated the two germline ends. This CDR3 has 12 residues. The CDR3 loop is CAIRSVRYEQYF. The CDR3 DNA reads TGTGCCATCAGGAGCGTTCGTTACGAGCAGTACTTC.

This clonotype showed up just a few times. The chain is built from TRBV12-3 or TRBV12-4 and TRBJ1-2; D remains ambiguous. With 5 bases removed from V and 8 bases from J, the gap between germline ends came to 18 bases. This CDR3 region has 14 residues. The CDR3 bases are TGTGCCAGCAGTCCTGACGGACCCCCAAGCGGCTACACCTTC. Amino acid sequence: CASSPDGPPSGYTF.

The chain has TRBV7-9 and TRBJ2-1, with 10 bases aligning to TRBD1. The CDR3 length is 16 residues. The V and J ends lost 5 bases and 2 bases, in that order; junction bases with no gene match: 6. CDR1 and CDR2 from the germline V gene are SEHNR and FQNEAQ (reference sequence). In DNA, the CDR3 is TGTGCCAGCAGCCCAGTGGGGACAGGGGCCTACAATGAGCAGTTCTTC. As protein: CASSPVGTGAYNEQFF.

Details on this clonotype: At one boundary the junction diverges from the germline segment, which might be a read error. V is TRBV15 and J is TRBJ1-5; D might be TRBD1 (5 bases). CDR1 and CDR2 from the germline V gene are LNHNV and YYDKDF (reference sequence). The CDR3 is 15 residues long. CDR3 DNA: TGTGTCACCAGCAGTTCTGACAGTTCGAATCAGCCCCAGCATTTT. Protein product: CVTSSSDSSNQPQHF.

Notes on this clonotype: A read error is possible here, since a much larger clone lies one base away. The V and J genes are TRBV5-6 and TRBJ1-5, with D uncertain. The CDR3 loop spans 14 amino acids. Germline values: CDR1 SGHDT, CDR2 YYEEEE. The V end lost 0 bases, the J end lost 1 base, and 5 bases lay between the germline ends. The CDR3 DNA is TGTGCCAGCAGCTTGGCAGAGAGCAATCAGCCCCAGCATTTT. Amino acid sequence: CASSLAESNQPQHF.

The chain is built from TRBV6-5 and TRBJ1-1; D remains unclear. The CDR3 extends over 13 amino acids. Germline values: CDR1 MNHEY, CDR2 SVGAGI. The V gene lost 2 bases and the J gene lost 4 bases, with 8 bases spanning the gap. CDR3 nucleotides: TGTGCCAGCAGTTACGGGTCGTCCACTGAAGCTTTCTTT. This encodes CASSYGSSTEAFF.

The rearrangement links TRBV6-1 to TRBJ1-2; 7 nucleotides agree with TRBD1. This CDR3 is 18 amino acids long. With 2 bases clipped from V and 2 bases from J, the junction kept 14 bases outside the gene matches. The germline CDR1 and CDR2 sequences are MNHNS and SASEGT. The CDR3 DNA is TGTGCCAGCAGTGAACTTTCGCCCTGGACAGGCGAGAACTATGGCTACACCTTC. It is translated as CASSELSPWTGENYGYTF.

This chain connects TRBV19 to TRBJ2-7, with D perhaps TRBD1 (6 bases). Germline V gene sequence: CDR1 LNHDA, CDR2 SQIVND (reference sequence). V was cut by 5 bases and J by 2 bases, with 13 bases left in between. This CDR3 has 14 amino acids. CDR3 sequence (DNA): TGTGCCAGTAGTCCCTGGGACACCACCTACGAGCAGTACTTC. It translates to CASSPWDTTYEQYF.

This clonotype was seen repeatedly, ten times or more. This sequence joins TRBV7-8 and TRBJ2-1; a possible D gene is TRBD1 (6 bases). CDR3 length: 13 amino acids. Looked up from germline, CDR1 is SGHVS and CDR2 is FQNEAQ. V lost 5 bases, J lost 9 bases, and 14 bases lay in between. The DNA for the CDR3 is TGTGCCAGCAGCCTCTCAGGGGAGATTGAGCAGTTCTTC. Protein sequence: CASSLSGEIEQFF.

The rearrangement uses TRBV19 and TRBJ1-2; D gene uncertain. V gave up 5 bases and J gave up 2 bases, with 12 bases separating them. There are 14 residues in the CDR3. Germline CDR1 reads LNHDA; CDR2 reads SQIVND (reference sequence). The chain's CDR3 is CASSAAGGNYGYTF. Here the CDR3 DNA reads TGTGCCAGTAGTGCCGCGGGAGGGAACTATGGCTACACCTTC.

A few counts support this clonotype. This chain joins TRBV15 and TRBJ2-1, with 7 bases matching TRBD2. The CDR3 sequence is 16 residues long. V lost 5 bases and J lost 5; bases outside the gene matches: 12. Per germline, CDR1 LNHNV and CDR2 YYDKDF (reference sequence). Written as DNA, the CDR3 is TGTGCCACCAGCCCACCCCCGGCGGGGGAAAACAATGAGCAGTTCTTC. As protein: CATSPPPAGENNEQFF.